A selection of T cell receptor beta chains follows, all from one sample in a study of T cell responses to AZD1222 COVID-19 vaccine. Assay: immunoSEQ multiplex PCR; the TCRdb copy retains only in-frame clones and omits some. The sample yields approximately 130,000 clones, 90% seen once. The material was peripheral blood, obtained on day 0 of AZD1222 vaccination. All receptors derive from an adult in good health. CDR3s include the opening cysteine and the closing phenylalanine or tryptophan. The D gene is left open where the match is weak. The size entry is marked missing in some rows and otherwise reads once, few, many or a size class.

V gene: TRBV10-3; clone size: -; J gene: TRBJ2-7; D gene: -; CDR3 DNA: TGTGCCAACTCAAGGGGGGCGGCCGCCTACGAGCAGTACTTC; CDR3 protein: CANSRGAAAYEQYF
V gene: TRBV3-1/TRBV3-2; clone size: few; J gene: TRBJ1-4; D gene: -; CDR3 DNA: TGTGCCAGCAGCCAAGAGCCACTCTGGGGTAATGAAAAACTGTTTTTT; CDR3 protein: CASSQEPLWGNEKLFF
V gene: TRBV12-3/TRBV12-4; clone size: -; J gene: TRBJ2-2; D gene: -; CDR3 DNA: TGTGCCAGCAGTTTGGGAGCCACCGGGGAGCTGTTTTTT; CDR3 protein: CASSLGATGELFF
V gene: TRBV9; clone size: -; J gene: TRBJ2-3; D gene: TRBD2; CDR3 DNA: TGTGCCAGCAGCGTGACTAGCGGATACACAGATACGCAGTATTTT; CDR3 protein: CASSVTSGYTDTQYF
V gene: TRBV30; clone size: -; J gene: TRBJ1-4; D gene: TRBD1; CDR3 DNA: TGTGCCTGGAGCTTGACAGGGGGCGATGAAAAACTGTTTTTT; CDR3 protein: CAWSLTGGDEKLFF
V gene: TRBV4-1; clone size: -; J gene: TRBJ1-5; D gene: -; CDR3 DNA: TGCGCCAGCAGCCAAGATGGGGGGGTCCCTAGCAATCAGCCCCAGCATTTT; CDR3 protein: CASSQDGGVPSNQPQHF
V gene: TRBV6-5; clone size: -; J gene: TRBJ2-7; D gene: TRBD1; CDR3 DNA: TGTGCCAGCAGTTACCTGTCAGGGGGCTACGAGCAGTACTTC; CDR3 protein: CASSYLSGGYEQYF
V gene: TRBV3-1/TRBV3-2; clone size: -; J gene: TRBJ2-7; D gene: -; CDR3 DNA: TGTGCCAGCAGCCAAGCGGACAGCTACTCCTACGAGCAGTACTTC; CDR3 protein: CASSQADSYSYEQYF
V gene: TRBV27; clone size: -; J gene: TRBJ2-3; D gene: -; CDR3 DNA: TGTGCCAGCAGTTTAACGGCTCACAGAGTTACAGATACGCAGTATTTT; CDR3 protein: CASSLTAHRVTDTQYF
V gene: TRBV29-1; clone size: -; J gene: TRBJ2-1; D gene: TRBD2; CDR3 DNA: TGCAGCGTTCCCAGGACTAGCGAGACCTACAATGAGCAGTTCTTC; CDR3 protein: CSVPRTSETYNEQFF
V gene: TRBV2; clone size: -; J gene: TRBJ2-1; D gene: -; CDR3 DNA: TGTGCCAGCAGTGAAGGAGTAACCGAGCGAACATTATACAATGAGCAGTTCTTC; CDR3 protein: CASSEGVTERTLYNEQFF
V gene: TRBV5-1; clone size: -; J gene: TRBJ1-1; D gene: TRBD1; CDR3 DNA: TGCGCCAGCAGCTCGGGACAGGGGTTCACTGAAGCTTTCTTT; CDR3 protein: CASSSGQGFTEAFF
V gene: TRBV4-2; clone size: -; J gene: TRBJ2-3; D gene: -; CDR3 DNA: TGTGCCAGCAGCCACCGGACTAGCACAGATACGCAGTATTTT; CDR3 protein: CASSHRTSTDTQYF
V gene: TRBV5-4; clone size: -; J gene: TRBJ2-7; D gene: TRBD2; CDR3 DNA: TGTGCCAGCAGCTTGGCTTTAGCGGGAGGTCCTCTAGAGCAGTACTTC; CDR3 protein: CASSLALAGGPLEQYF
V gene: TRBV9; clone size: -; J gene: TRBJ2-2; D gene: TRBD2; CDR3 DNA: TGTGCCAGCAGCGGACTAGCGGGAGAGGTCGGGGAGCTGTTTTTT; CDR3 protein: CASSGLAGEVGELFF
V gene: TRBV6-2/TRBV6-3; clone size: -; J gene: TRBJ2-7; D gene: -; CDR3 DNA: TGTGCCAGCAGTGGGGCAGGGCCTACCTCCTACGAGCAGTACTTC; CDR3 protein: CASSGAGPTSYEQYF
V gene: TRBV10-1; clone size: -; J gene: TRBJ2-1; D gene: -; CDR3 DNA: TGCGCCAGCAGCCCTCCCGGGACTGGGAACAATGAGCAGTTCTTC; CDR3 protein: CASSPPGTGNNEQFF
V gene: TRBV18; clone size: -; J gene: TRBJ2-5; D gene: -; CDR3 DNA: TGTGCCAGCTCACCACTCCCTAGCTCGGAGACCCAGTACTTC; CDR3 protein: CASSPLPSSETQYF
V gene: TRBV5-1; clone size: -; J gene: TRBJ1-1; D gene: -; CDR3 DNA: TGCGCCAGCAGCTCGTTCACCAACACTGAAGCTTTCTTT; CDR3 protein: CASSSFTNTEAFF
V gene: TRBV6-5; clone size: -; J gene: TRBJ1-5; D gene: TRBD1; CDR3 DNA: TGTGCCTCGGGGACAGGGGGCGATTCTCAGCCCCAGCATTTT; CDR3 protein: CASGTGGDSQPQHF
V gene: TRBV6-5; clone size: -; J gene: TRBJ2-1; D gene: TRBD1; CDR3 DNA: TGTGCCAGCAGTCAAAGGGACAGGGGGCTTAATGAGCAGTTCTTC; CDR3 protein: CASSQRDRGLNEQFF
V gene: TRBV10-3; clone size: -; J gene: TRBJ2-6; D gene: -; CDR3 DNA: TGTGCCACCTCATTGGCTGGGGCCAACGTCCTGACTTTC; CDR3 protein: CATSLAGANVLTF
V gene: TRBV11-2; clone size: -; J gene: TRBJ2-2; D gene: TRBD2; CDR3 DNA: TGTGCCAGCAGCTTAGGGCGCGGGGGGAGGACCGGGGAGCTGTTTTTT; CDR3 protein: CASSLGRGGRTGELFF
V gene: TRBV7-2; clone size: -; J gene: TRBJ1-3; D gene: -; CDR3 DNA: TGTGCCAGCAGCTTGGACGGGACATTTGCTGGAAACACCATATATTTT; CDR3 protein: CASSLDGTFAGNTIYF
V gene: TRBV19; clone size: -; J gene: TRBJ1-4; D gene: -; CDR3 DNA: TGTGCCAGTATTCACTCGCAGGGTGGAAATGAAAAACTGTTTTTT; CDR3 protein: CASIHSQGGNEKLFF
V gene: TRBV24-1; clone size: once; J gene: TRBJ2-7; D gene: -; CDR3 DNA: TGTGCCACCAGTGACTGGGACCAGTCCCCTCGGCAGTACTTC; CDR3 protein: CATSDWDQSPRQYF
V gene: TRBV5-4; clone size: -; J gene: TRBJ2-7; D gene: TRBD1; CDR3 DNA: TGTGCCAGCAGCCTGGCGCAGGGGGAGAACGAGCAGTACTTC; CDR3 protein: CASSLAQGENEQYF
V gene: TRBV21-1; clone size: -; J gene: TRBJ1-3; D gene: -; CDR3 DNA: TGTGCCAGCAGCCCCCAGACCGAACTCTCTGGAAACACCATATATTTT; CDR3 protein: CASSPQTELSGNTIYF
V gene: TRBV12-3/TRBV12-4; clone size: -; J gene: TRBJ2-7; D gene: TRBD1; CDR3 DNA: TGTGCCAGCAGTTTAGGCAGGGGGACGCCCTGGTACTTC; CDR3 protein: CASSLGRGTPWYF
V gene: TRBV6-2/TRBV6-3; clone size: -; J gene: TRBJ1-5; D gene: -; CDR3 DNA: TGTGCCAGCAGCGTAATGGGGGGCAATCAGCCCCAGCATTTT; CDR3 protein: CASSVMGGNQPQHF
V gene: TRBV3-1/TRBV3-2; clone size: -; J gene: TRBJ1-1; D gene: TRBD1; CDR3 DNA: TGTGCCAGCGCGACAGGGGGAAACACTGAAGCTTTCTTT; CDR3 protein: CASATGGNTEAFF
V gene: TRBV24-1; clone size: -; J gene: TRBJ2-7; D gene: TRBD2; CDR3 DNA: TGTGCCACCAGTGTTACTAGCGGGAAAAACGAGCAGTACTTC; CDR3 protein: CATSVTSGKNEQYF
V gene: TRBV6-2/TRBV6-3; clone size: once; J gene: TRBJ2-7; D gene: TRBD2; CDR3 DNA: TGTGCCAGCAGTTACGGTCTAGCGGCCTACGAGCAGTACTTC; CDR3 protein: CASSYGLAAYEQYF
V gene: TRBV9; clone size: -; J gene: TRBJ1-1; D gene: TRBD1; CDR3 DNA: TGTGCCAGCAGCGTAGGGGATGGGACAGGGGGAAGAGTAGCTTTCTTT; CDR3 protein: CASSVGDGTGGRVAFF
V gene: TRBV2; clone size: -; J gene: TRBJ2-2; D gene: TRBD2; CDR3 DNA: TGTGCCAGCAGTGAAGGCGGGAGTGGCACCGGGGAGCTGTTTTTT; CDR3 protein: CASSEGGSGTGELFF
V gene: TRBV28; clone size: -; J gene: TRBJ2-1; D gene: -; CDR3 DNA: TGTGCCAGCAGTTTGCTCCTAATGAATGAGCAGTTCTTC; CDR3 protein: CASSLLLMNEQFF
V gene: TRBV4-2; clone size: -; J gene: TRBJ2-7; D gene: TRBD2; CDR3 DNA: TGTGCCAGCAGCCAAGAAGAGTCTAGCGGGTTCTCCTACGAGCAGTACTTC; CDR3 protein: CASSQEESSGFSYEQYF
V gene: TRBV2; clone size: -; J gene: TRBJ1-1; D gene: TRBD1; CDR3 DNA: TGTGCCAGCGCTCGGGACAGGGTACCAGAAGCTTTCTTT; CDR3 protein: CASARDRVPEAFF
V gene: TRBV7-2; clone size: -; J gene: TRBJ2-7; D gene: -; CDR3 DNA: TGTGCCAGCAGCTCCATCGGGTCCTCCCGGAACGAGCAGTACTTC; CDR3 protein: CASSSIGSSRNEQYF
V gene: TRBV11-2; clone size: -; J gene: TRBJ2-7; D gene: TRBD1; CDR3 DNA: TGTGCCAGCAGCCCATCCGGGACAGACTACGAGCAGTACTTC; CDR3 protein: CASSPSGTDYEQYF
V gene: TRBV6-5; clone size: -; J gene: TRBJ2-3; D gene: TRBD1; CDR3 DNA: TGTGCCAGCAGTTACTGGACAGGGGACACAGATACGCAGTATTTT; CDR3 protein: CASSYWTGDTDTQYF
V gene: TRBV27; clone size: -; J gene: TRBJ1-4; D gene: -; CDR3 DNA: TGTGCCAGCAGTTCCCAAACCCAGGGTCGGGAAAAACTGTTTTTT; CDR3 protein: CASSSQTQGREKLFF
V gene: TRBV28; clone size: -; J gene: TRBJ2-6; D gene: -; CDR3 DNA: TGTGCCAGCAGTTTGGGGTTCTCTGGGGCCAACGTCCTGACTTTC; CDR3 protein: CASSLGFSGANVLTF
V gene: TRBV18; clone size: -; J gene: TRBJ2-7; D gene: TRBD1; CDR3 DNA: TGTGCCAGCTCACCCCGACCCCTGACAGGGCAGAGCTCCTACGAGCAGTACTTC; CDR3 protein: CASSPRPLTGQSSYEQYF
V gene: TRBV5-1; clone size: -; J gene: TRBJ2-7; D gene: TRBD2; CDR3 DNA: TGCGCCAGCAGCTTGGGGTCTCTCTTAAGCGGGAGGAACTACGAGCAGTACTTC; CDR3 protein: CASSLGSLLSGRNYEQYF
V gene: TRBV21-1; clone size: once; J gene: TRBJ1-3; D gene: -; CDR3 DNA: TGTGCCAGCAGCAACTTGGCGAGGCCTGGAAACACCATATATTTT; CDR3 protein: CASSNLARPGNTIYF
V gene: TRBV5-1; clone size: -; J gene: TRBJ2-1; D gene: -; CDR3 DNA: TGCGCCAGCAGCCATTCGTGGCATGAGCAGTTCTTC; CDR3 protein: CASSHSWHEQFF
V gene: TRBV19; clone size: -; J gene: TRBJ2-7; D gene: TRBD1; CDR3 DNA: TGTGCCAGTAGTAGGGACAGTGGATACGAGCAGTACTTC; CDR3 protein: CASSRDSGYEQYF
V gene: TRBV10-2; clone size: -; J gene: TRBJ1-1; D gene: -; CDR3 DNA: TGCGCCAGCAGTGACAGTTACACTGAAGCTTTCTTT; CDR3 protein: CASSDSYTEAFF